Listed below are T cell receptor beta chains from one sample, sequenced in a study of molecular identifiers for immune sequencing clone quantification. Via MiXCR, TCRdb re-called the PCR reads, giving one row per CDR3 protein. The table includes about 640,000 distinct CDR3 sequences, around 20% detected once. The sequenced sample was naive CD8+ T cells from blood, with Jurkat cell RNA spiked in. These receptors were taken from a human donor in good health. Some libraries in this study had Jurkat cell RNA spiked in. Both conserved end residues are part of each CDR3. Fields, in order: V gene, D gene, J gene, clone size, CDR3 protein, CDR3 DNA. A D gene is named only where the DNA matches it firmly. Rows may omit the clone size; those that give it use once, few, many or a size class.

V gene: TRBV7-8; D gene: .; J gene: TRBJ2-7; clone size: few; CDR3 protein: CASARRSYEQYF; CDR3 DNA: TGTGCCAGCGCAAGGCGCTCCTACGAGCAGTACTTC
V gene: TRBV30; D gene: TRBD1; J gene: TRBJ2-3; clone size: .; CDR3 protein: CAWSGTGTGGDTQYF; CDR3 DNA: TGTGCCTGGAGCGGAACCGGGACAGGGGGAGATACGCAGTATTTT
V gene: TRBV12-3/TRBV12-4; D gene: .; J gene: TRBJ2-3; clone size: .; CDR3 protein: CASRIGQGQPPPQYF; CDR3 DNA: TGTGCCAGCCGAATTGGTCAGGGCCAGCCCCCACCGCAGTATTTT
V gene: TRBV5-8; D gene: .; J gene: TRBJ1-5; clone size: .; CDR3 protein: CATKGMRGSNQPQHF; CDR3 DNA: TGTGCCACCAAGGGGATGCGGGGGAGCAATCAGCCCCAGCATTTT
V gene: TRBV11-2; D gene: TRBD2; J gene: TRBJ2-1; clone size: .; CDR3 protein: CASSLGGTSGSPSYHEQFF; CDR3 DNA: TGTGCCAGCAGCTTAGGTGGGACTAGCGGGTCACCCTCCTACCATGAGCAGTTCTTC
V gene: TRBV28; D gene: .; J gene: TRBJ2-7; clone size: .; CDR3 protein: CASPSQGSYEQYF; CDR3 DNA: TGTGCCAGCCCTTCCCAGGGGTCCTACGAGCAGTACTTC
V gene: TRBV7-9; D gene: TRBD1; J gene: TRBJ2-7; clone size: many; CDR3 protein: CASSFQTGGDEQYF; CDR3 DNA: TGTGCCAGCAGCTTTCAGACAGGGGGCGACGAGCAGTACTTC
V gene: TRBV14; D gene: .; J gene: TRBJ2-6; clone size: few; CDR3 protein: CASSQDFTGSSGANVLTF; CDR3 DNA: TGTGCCAGCAGCCAAGATTTTACAGGGTCATCTGGGGCCAACGTCCTGACTTTC
V gene: TRBV7-9; D gene: .; J gene: TRBJ2-7; clone size: .; CDR3 protein: CASSFLRDRETYEQYF; CDR3 DNA: TGTGCCAGCAGCTTCCTCCGTGACAGAGAAACCTACGAGCAGTACTTC
V gene: TRBV5-1; D gene: TRBD1; J gene: TRBJ2-1; clone size: many; CDR3 protein: CASSLGQGAYEQFF; CDR3 DNA: TGCGCCAGCAGCCTAGGACAGGGGGCCTATGAGCAGTTCTTC
V gene: TRBV12-3/TRBV12-4; D gene: TRBD2; J gene: TRBJ2-1; clone size: .; CDR3 protein: CASTPGAGGPLEQFF; CDR3 DNA: TGTGCCAGCACCCCCGGAGCGGGGGGTCCCCTTGAGCAGTTCTTC
V gene: TRBV25-1; D gene: TRBD2; J gene: TRBJ2-7; clone size: .; CDR3 protein: CASSGWTSGRDPYEQYF; CDR3 DNA: TGTGCCAGCAGTGGTTGGACTAGCGGGAGGGACCCCTACGAGCAGTACTTC
V gene: TRBV29-1; D gene: .; J gene: TRBJ2-3; clone size: many; CDR3 protein: CSGEGREGFRGTQYF; CDR3 DNA: TGCAGCGGAGAAGGTCGAGAGGGGTTTCGAGGTACGCAGTATTTT
V gene: TRBV6-6; D gene: .; J gene: TRBJ1-1; clone size: many; CDR3 protein: CASRYQGGLDEAFF; CDR3 DNA: TGTGCCAGCAGGTATCAGGGAGGCTTGGATGAAGCTTTCTTT
V gene: TRBV20-1; D gene: .; J gene: TRBJ1-5; clone size: many; CDR3 protein: CSASRDRSSSNQPQHF; CDR3 DNA: TGCAGTGCTAGCCGAGACAGGAGTTCTAGCAATCAGCCCCAGCATTTT
V gene: TRBV27; D gene: .; J gene: TRBJ2-4; clone size: many; CDR3 protein: CASPAGRAKNIQYF; CDR3 DNA: TGTGCCAGCCCGGCTGGTAGAGCCAAAAACATTCAGTACTTC
V gene: TRBV6-5; D gene: TRBD2; J gene: TRBJ2-2; clone size: many; CDR3 protein: CASSLAAYTGELFF; CDR3 DNA: TGTGCCAGCAGTCTAGCGGCCTACACCGGGGAGCTGTTTTTT
V gene: TRBV7-6; D gene: .; J gene: TRBJ2-5; clone size: few; CDR3 protein: CASSRPQARQETQCF; CDR3 DNA: TGTGCCAGCAGCCGCCCACAGGCAAGGCAAGAGACCCAGTGCTTC
V gene: TRBV6-2/TRBV6-3; D gene: TRBD1; J gene: TRBJ1-1; clone size: .; CDR3 protein: CASSVQGPGSNTEAFF; CDR3 DNA: TGTGCCAGCAGTGTACAGGGGCCTGGCTCGAACACTGAAGCTTTCTTT
V gene: TRBV4-2; D gene: TRBD1; J gene: TRBJ2-1; clone size: many; CDR3 protein: CASSQEGRGLVYNEQFF; CDR3 DNA: TGTGCCAGCAGCCAAGAAGGCAGGGGGTTGGTCTACAATGAGCAGTTCTTC
V gene: TRBV15; D gene: .; J gene: TRBJ1-3; clone size: many; CDR3 protein: CATRSLEGTIYF; CDR3 DNA: TGTGCCACCAGGAGTCTGGAAGGCACCATATATTTT
V gene: TRBV7-2; D gene: TRBD2; J gene: TRBJ2-5; clone size: many; CDR3 protein: CASSFSGGAVETQYF; CDR3 DNA: TGTGCCAGCAGCTTTAGCGGGGGGGCCGTAGAGACCCAGTACTTC
V gene: TRBV6-6; D gene: TRBD2; J gene: TRBJ2-1; clone size: many; CDR3 protein: CASSREGLDYNEQFF; CDR3 DNA: TGTGCCAGCTCGCGGGAGGGCCTAGATTACAATGAGCAGTTCTTC
V gene: TRBV24-1; D gene: .; J gene: TRBJ2-1; clone size: many; CDR3 protein: CATSDSFNEQFF; CDR3 DNA: TGTGCCACCAGTGATTCATTCAATGAGCAGTTCTTC
V gene: TRBV5-1; D gene: .; J gene: TRBJ2-4; clone size: many; CDR3 protein: CASSGDTLAKNIQYF; CDR3 DNA: TGCGCCAGCAGCGGGGACACCCTAGCCAAAAACATTCAGTACTTC
V gene: TRBV28; D gene: .; J gene: TRBJ1-2; clone size: .; CDR3 protein: CASRQGGNYGYTF; CDR3 DNA: TGTGCCAGCAGACAAGGGGGTAACTATGGCTACACCTTC
V gene: TRBV20-1; D gene: .; J gene: TRBJ1-2; clone size: .; CDR3 protein: CSARDTSGTGGHGYTF; CDR3 DNA: TGCAGTGCTAGAGATACTTCAGGGACCGGGGGACATGGCTACACCTTC
V gene: TRBV13; D gene: TRBD1; J gene: TRBJ1-4; clone size: many; CDR3 protein: CASSSQTGPFEKLFF; CDR3 DNA: TGTGCCAGCAGCTCACAGACAGGGCCCTTTGAAAAACTGTTTTTT
V gene: TRBV7-9; D gene: TRBD1; J gene: TRBJ2-7; clone size: many; CDR3 protein: CASSYTGVHEQYF; CDR3 DNA: TGTGCCAGCAGCTACACAGGGGTGCACGAGCAGTACTTC
V gene: TRBV6-2/TRBV6-3; D gene: .; J gene: TRBJ1-4; clone size: many; CDR3 protein: CASRDGTTNEKLFF; CDR3 DNA: TGTGCCAGCAGAGACGGGACAACTAATGAAAAACTGTTTTTT
V gene: TRBV7-6; D gene: .; J gene: TRBJ2-1; clone size: .; CDR3 protein: CASSPRGGTPLPGVVNEQFF; CDR3 DNA: TGTGCCAGCAGCCCAAGAGGCGGGACACCTCTTCCGGGAGTGGTTAATGAGCAGTTCTTC
V gene: TRBV4-3; D gene: TRBD2; J gene: TRBJ2-3; clone size: many; CDR3 protein: CASSQDKDSGASSTDTQYF; CDR3 DNA: TGCGCCAGCAGCCAAGATAAGGATAGCGGGGCCTCTAGCACAGATACGCAGTATTTT
V gene: TRBV11-2; D gene: .; J gene: TRBJ2-3; clone size: many; CDR3 protein: CASSLVGTQDTQYF; CDR3 DNA: TGTGCCAGCAGCTTAGTCGGGACTCAAGATACGCAGTATTTT
V gene: TRBV7-6; D gene: .; J gene: TRBJ1-2; clone size: few; CDR3 protein: CASSFGPLNYGYTF; CDR3 DNA: TGTGCCAGCAGCTTCGGGCCGCTGAACTATGGCTACACCTTC
V gene: TRBV4-1; D gene: .; J gene: TRBJ1-1; clone size: few; CDR3 protein: CASSHTSTGGLGEAFF; CDR3 DNA: TGCGCCAGCAGCCATACCTCGACAGGTGGTCTAGGTGAAGCTTTCTTT
V gene: TRBV5-1; D gene: TRBD2; J gene: TRBJ2-3; clone size: .; CDR3 protein: CASSLNPAGAFRDTQYF; CDR3 DNA: TGCGCCAGCAGCTTGAATCCAGCGGGGGCCTTTAGAGATACGCAGTATTTT
V gene: TRBV12-3/TRBV12-4; D gene: TRBD2; J gene: TRBJ2-7; clone size: few; CDR3 protein: CASSFQREAYEQYF; CDR3 DNA: TGTGCCAGCAGTTTCCAGCGGGAAGCCTACGAGCAGTACTTC
V gene: TRBV19; D gene: .; J gene: TRBJ1-1; clone size: few; CDR3 protein: CASSPGTGHEAFF; CDR3 DNA: TGTGCCAGTAGTCCCGGGACCGGGCATGAAGCTTTCTTT
V gene: TRBV7-6; D gene: .; J gene: TRBJ1-1; clone size: few; CDR3 protein: CASSPRLQGFTEAFF; CDR3 DNA: TGTGCCAGCAGCCCACGGCTACAGGGTTTCACTGAAGCTTTCTTT
V gene: TRBV24-1; D gene: TRBD1; J gene: TRBJ2-3; clone size: many; CDR3 protein: CATTQGAEDTQYF; CDR3 DNA: TGTGCCACCACACAGGGGGCCGAAGATACGCAGTATTTT
V gene: TRBV5-6; D gene: .; J gene: TRBJ2-4; clone size: many; CDR3 protein: CASRGRDSSKNIQYF; CDR3 DNA: TGTGCCAGCAGGGGACGAGACAGCAGCAAAAACATTCAGTACTTC
V gene: TRBV30; D gene: .; J gene: TRBJ2-1; clone size: few; CDR3 protein: CAWSVMAEYNEQFF; CDR3 DNA: TGTGCCTGGAGTGTAATGGCGGAATACAATGAGCAGTTCTTC
V gene: TRBV2; D gene: TRBD1; J gene: TRBJ2-5; clone size: many; CDR3 protein: CASSEWDRGEETQYF; CDR3 DNA: TGTGCCAGCAGTGAATGGGACAGGGGGGAGGAGACCCAGTACTTC
V gene: TRBV4-1; D gene: .; J gene: TRBJ2-1; clone size: .; CDR3 protein: CASSQDRSFYNEQFF; CDR3 DNA: TGCGCCAGCAGCCAAGATAGGTCCTTCTACAATGAGCAGTTCTTC
V gene: TRBV5-4; D gene: .; J gene: TRBJ1-1; clone size: few; CDR3 protein: CASSPGVGGYNTEAFF; CDR3 DNA: TGTGCCAGCAGCCCCGGGGTGGGGGGGTACAACACTGAAGCTTTCTTT
V gene: TRBV5-8; D gene: .; J gene: TRBJ2-4; clone size: many; CDR3 protein: CASSGTYPVF; CDR3 DNA: TGTGCCAGCAGCGGGACTTATCCCGTCTTC
V gene: TRBV14; D gene: TRBD2; J gene: TRBJ2-1; clone size: .; CDR3 protein: CASSPQWSGGHNEQFF; CDR3 DNA: TGTGCCAGCAGCCCCCAGTGGAGCGGGGGTCACAATGAGCAGTTCTTC
V gene: TRBV20-1; D gene: TRBD2; J gene: TRBJ2-7; clone size: .; CDR3 protein: CSARESGRAPFRYEQYF; CDR3 DNA: TGCAGTGCTAGAGAAAGCGGGAGGGCCCCCTTCCGGTACGAGCAGTACTTC
V gene: TRBV27; D gene: .; J gene: TRBJ2-7; clone size: .; CDR3 protein: CASSLLASQYEQYF; CDR3 DNA: TGTGCCAGCAGTTTATTAGCGTCGCAGTACGAGCAGTACTTC
V gene: TRBV2; D gene: .; J gene: TRBJ2-7; clone size: .; CDR3 protein: CASSNGRVYSPYEQYF; CDR3 DNA: TGTGCCAGCAGTAACGGACGGGTATACAGCCCCTACGAGCAGTACTTC
V gene: TRBV12-3/TRBV12-4; D gene: TRBD1; J gene: TRBJ2-7; clone size: many; CDR3 protein: CASGWGQRYEQYF; CDR3 DNA: TGTGCCAGCGGCTGGGGACAGCGCTACGAGCAGTACTTC
V gene: TRBV20-1; D gene: TRBD2; J gene: TRBJ2-7; clone size: many; CDR3 protein: CSAREVSGVYEQYF; CDR3 DNA: TGCAGTGCTAGAGAAGTAAGCGGGGTCTACGAGCAGTACTTC